A single sample is the source of the 10 T cell receptor beta chains below, sequenced in a study of shared clonotypes between healthy human individuals. Sequencing was performed with immunoSEQ multiplex PCR; in TCRdb, only in-frame clones are kept and a portion is missing. This sample has 2 million to 2.5 million clones, with 90% to 97% found just once. Material for sequencing was naive CD4+ T cells sorted from blood. As to subset: CD45RA+ positively selected. These receptors all stem from a man aged 18 to 29 in good health.

The chain employs TRBV7-9 and TRBJ2-5; D is undetermined. Germline V gives CDR1 SEHNR, CDR2 FQNEAQ (reference sequence). This CDR3 is built from 11 residues. Trimming shortened V by 4 bases and J by 12 bases, and 12 bases separated the two germline ends. The CDR3 sequence: CASSSEVDKYF. CDR3 in DNA: TGTGCCAGCAGCTCCGAGGTAGACAAGTACTTC. The entire variable domain, with the rest obtained from reference TRBV7-9 and TRBJ2-5, is as follows: DTGVSQNPRHKITKRGQNVTFRCDPISEHNRLYWYRQTLGQGPEFLTYFQNEAQLEKSRLLSDRFSAERPKGSFSTLEIQRTEQGDSAMYLCASSSEVDKYFGPGTRLLVL.

The rearrangement joins TRBV10-2 to TRBJ1-5; a weak D match, TRBD1 (6 bases). Trimming took off 3 bases at V and 4 bases at J, with 16 bases between the two ends. The CDR3 sequence is 16 residues long. Per germline, CDR1 WSHSY and CDR2 SAAADI. This chain's CDR3 is CASSDSRGRSNQPQHF. CDR3 sequence (DNA): TGCGCCAGCAGTGACAGCAGGGGCCGATCGAATCAGCCCCAGCATTTT.

This rearrangement joins TRBV28 to TRBJ2-6, with D perhaps being TRBD1 or TRBD2 (7 bases each). The CDR3 has 19 amino acids. Germline V gives CDR1 MDHEN, CDR2 SYDVKM. Trimming stripped 3 bases from V and 2 bases from J, with 20 bases between. CDR3 bases: TGTGCCAGCAGTTTCGCGACAGGGAGGGGCAGTACTGGGGCCAACGTCCTGACTTTC. Its translation: CASSFATGRGSTGANVLTF.

Here the CDR3 reads CASSPPPGGEKLFF. In DNA form, the CDR3 reads TGTGCCAGCTCACCACCACCGGGAGGCGAAAAACTGTTTTTT. V is TRBV18 and J is TRBJ1-4; D unclear. Trimming took off 0 bases at V and 8 bases at J, with 10 bases between the two ends. The germline V gene has CDR1 KGHSH and CDR2 LQKENI. The CDR3 extends over 14 amino acids. Together with reference TRBV18 and TRBJ1-4, the CDR3 gives the full variable domain: NAGVMQNPRHLVRRRGQEARLRCSPMKGHSHVYWYRQLPEEGLKFMVYLQKENIIDESGMPKERFSAEFPKEGPSILRIQQVVRGDSAAYFCASSPPPGGEKLFFGSGTQLSVL.

The chain combines TRBV6-5 with TRBJ2-5, with 9 bases lining up with TRBD2. CDR1 is MNHEY, CDR2 SVGAGI, per germline. This CDR3 has 14 residues. Trimming took 9 bases from V and 4 from J; bases not matched to a gene: 9. CDR3 bases: TGTGCCAGTTCGGGACTAGCAATAGGAGAGACCCAGTACTTC. It is translated as CASSGLAIGETQYF.

V is TRBV5-4 and J is TRBJ2-7; possibly TRBD1 or TRBD2 for D (6 bases each). CDR1 and CDR2 from the germline V gene are SGHNT and YYREEE (reference sequence). Between the trimmed V and J ends, which lost 0 bases and 3 bases, there was a span of 22 bases. This CDR3 contains 18 residues. The chain's CDR3 is CASSLEEGGTSGRYEQYF. The CDR3 region has the DNA TGTGCCAGCAGCTTGGAAGAGGGCGGGACAAGCGGGCGCTACGAGCAGTACTTC.

The rearrangement uses TRBV6-6 and TRBJ1-1; D uncertain. This CDR3 has 14 amino acids. The V and J ends lost 0 bases and 2 bases respectively, with 7 bases between them. Germline loops: CDR1 MNHNY, CDR2 SVGAGI (reference sequence). For the CDR3, the DNA is TGTGCCAGCAGTTACTCGGAAACCAACACTGAAGCTTTCTTT. Encoded protein: CASSYSETNTEAFF.

Comments on this clone: This CDR3 is also generated by other DNA sequences in the sample. The V and J genes are TRBV7-9 and TRBJ1-2; D possibly corresponds to TRBD1 (5 bases). The CDR3 loop spans 12 amino acids. Germline CDR1 is SEHNR and CDR2 is FQNEAQ (reference sequence). V lost 5 bases and J lost 4, with 8 bases in between. This CDR3 is CASSRDSYGYTF. The CDR3 DNA sequence: TGTGCCAGCAGCCGTGACAGCTATGGCTACACCTTC. Together with reference TRBV7-9 and TRBJ1-2, the CDR3 gives the full variable domain: DTGVSQNPRHKITKRGQNVTFRCDPISEHNRLYWYRQTLGQGPEFLTYFQNEAQLEKSRLLSDRFSAERPKGSFSTLEIQRTEQGDSAMYLCASSRDSYGYTFGSGTRLTVV.

The chain links TRBV5-4 to TRBJ1-5; no firm D call. The CDR3 contains 16 residues. The V end lost 0 bases, the J end lost 0 bases, and 10 bases lay between the germline ends. Germline-derived CDR1 and CDR2 are SGHNT and YYREEE (reference sequence). CDR3 in DNA: TGTGCCAGCAGCTTGGGGGGTGGGAATAGCAATCAGCCCCAGCATTTT. Translation: CASSLGGGNSNQPQHF.

The chain links TRBV30 to TRBJ1-6; no clear D. This CDR3 has 13 residues. Per germline, CDR1 GTSNPN and CDR2 SVGIG (reference sequence). Between the trimmed V and J ends, which lost 2 bases and 6 bases, there was a span of 8 bases. The CDR3 nucleotides are TGTGCCTGGAGTCGGCAGGTTAATTCACCCCTCCACTTT. It specifies CAWSRQVNSPLHF.